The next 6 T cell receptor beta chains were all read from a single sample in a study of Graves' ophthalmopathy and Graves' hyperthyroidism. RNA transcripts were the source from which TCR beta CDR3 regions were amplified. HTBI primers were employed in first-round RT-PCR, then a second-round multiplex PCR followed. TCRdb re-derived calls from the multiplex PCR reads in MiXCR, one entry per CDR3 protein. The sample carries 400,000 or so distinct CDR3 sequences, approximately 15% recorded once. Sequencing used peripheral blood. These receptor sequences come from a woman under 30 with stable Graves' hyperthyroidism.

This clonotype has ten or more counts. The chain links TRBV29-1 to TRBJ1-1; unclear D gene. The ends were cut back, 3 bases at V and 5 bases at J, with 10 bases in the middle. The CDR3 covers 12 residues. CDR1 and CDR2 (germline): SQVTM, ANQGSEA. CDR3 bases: TGCAGCGTTGATCCCTTGGGGACTGAAGCTTTCTTT. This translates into CSVDPLGTEAFF.

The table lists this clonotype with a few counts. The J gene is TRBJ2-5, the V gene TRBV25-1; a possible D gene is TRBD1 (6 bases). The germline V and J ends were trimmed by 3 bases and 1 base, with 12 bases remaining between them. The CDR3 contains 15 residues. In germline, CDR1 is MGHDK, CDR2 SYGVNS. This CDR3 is CASSETGTPQETQYF. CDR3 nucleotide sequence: TGTGCCAGCAGTGAGACGGGGACACCCCAAGAGACCCAGTACTTC.

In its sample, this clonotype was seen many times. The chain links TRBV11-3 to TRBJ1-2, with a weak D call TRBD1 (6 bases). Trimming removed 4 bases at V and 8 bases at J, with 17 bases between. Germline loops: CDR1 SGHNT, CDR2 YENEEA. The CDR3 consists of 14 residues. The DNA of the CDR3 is TGTGCCAGCAGCTCCGCTCCCCGGACAGACGGCTACACCTTC. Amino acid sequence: CASSSAPRTDGYTF.

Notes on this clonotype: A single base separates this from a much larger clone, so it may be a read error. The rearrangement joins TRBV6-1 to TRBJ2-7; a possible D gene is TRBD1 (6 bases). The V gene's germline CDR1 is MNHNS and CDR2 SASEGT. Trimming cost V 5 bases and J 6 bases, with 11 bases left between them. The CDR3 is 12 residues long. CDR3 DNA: TGTGCCAGCAGTCGCGCAGGGGTCGAGCAGTACTTC. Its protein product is CASSRAGVEQYF.

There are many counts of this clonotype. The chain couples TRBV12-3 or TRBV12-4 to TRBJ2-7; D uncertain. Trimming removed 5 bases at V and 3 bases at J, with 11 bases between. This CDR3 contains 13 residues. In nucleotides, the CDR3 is TGTGCCAGCAGTCCCATACCTAACTACGAGCAGTACTTC. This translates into CASSPIPNYEQYF.

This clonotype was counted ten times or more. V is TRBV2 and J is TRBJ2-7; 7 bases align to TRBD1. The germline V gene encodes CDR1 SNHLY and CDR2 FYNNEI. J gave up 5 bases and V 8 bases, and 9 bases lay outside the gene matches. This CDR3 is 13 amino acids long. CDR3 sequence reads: CASGQDRANEQYF. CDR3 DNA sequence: TGTGCCAGCGGCCAAGACAGGGCAAACGAGCAGTACTTC.